This TCR beta chain was sequenced for a study of blood T cells in healthy people across ages. There are 15 residues in the CDR3. The germline V gene has CDR1 LGHNA and CDR2 YNFKEQ. The V end lost 6 bases, the J end lost 2 bases, and 15 bases lay between the germline ends. Whole-study findings and limits: Roughly linearly, TCR beta diversity per million T cells fell as age increased.

This clonotype has more than one count but fewer than ten. Its matching antigen is unknown. It was with a sample-barcoded 5' primer and a J-beta primer mix that a second PCR of about 7 to 12 cycles was run. Via MiXCR, TCRdb re-called the 5' RACE reads, giving one row per CDR3 protein. The sample has 1.5 million to 2 million distinct CDR3 sequences, more than 35% seen once. The sequencing sample was made of blood. The chain joins TRBV4-2 to TRBJ2-3, with D tentatively TRBD1 (6 bases). This clonotype was sampled from a human donor in good health. The CDR3 loop is CASRLRDTDTDTQYF. Written as DNA, the CDR3 is TGTGCCAGCAGGCTCAGGGACACCGACACAGATACGCAGTATTTT.